This TCR beta chain emerged from a study of control samples from healthy donors and cancer patients. The table lists this clone with a count of one. Here immunoSEQ multiplex PCR was the method, and the copy in TCRdb shows in-frame clones only, minus some. The data hold about 80,000 clones, with 91% observed a single time. The germline V gene has CDR1 SEHNR and CDR2 FQNEAQ (reference sequence). Trimming shortened V by 5 bases and J by 6 bases, and 14 bases separated the two germline ends. The CDR3 covers 14 residues. This sequence originates from a man in his fifties or sixties in good health. The sample consisted of blood. The chain links TRBV7-9 to TRBJ2-1; no clear D. The CDR3 loop is CASSPSSWGNEQFF. The CDR3 nucleotides read TGTGCCAGCAGCCCCTCCAGTTGGGGCAATGAGCAGTTCTTC.